This T cell receptor (beta chain) was sequenced during a study of patients and donors after allogeneic stem cell transplantation (dated by TCRdb to the early 2020s). In the germline V gene, CDR1 corresponds to SGHRS and CDR2 to YFSETQ. From the cysteine through the phenylalanine, the CDR3 covers 14 amino acids. Of the read, only the CDR3 DNA is kept; its 42 bases are in frame from base 1. V ends up 4 bases short and J 2 bases short, with an unmatched junction base count of 5. Libraries were constructed by RT-PCR. The sample was run on a NextSeq 550. TCRdb passed the public sequencing reads through fastp at Q25 and MiXCR, retaining productive beta sequences. CDR3 protein duplicates are merged, each entry listing the most common genes and DNA. The sample table lists approximately 200,000 distinct CDR3 sequences, 13% to 15% of them with a count of one. The top ten clonotypes cover 11% of the sample. In its sample, this clonotype was seen many times. The antigen it binds to is not known. The record has no base qualities; no much larger clone is one base away.

The material sequenced was blood, either unsorted or a sorted T cell fraction (not recorded which). This receptor chain uses TRBV5-1 and TRBJ1-2, and TRBD1 matches 7 of the central bases. The sequence was obtained from a human donor who was either an allogeneic HSCT recipient or a stem cell or donor lymphocyte infusion donor (not recorded which). It is not recorded whose cells these are; they may come from a transplant donor. The CDR3 region has the sequence CASSGGQRNYGYTF. The bases read TGCGCCAGCAGCGGGGGACAGCGAAACTATGGCTACACCTTC.